Below are 3 T cell receptor beta chains sequenced from a single sample in a study of regulatory T cells in long-lasting Graves disease. As for time point: persistent/refractory GD, antithyroid drugs over 5 years with positive TRAb. Following extraction of RNA from PBMCs, that RNA was used to make the TCR library. Construction of TCR beta libraries relied on iRepertoire HTBI primers and on Arm-PCR targeting CDR3 regions. TCRdb processed the multiplex PCR reads anew with MiXCR; each CDR3 protein has one entry. The sample gives 500,000 to 800,000 distinct CDR3 sequences, about 30% of which show up once; around 42% is in the top ten. Source: peripheral blood mononuclear cells (PBMCs), taken when the disease was refractory, from a patient treated with antithyroid drugs. All receptors derive from a female donor with Graves disease.

This clonotype was detected ten times or more. V and J are TRBV28 and TRBJ2-7; 8 bases are shared with TRBD1. Germline CDR1 is MDHEN and CDR2 is SYDVKM. This CDR3 region has 14 residues. V trimming: 5 bases; J trimming: 10 bases; junction bases outside the gene matches: 13. The CDR3 protein is CASSERDRGLTQYF. The CDR3 DNA sequence: TGTGCCAGCAGTGAACGCGACAGGGGATTGACTCAGTACTTC.

This clonotype was picked up many times. The CDR3 sequence: CASLFRDTEAFF. The CDR3 coding sequence is TGTGCCAGCCTGTTCCGGGACACTGAAGCTTTCTTT. The chain links TRBV2 to TRBJ1-1; D is undetermined. Between the trimmed V and J ends, which lost 8 bases and 3 bases, there was a span of 10 bases. The CDR3 contains 12 residues. The germline V gene has CDR1 SNHLY and CDR2 FYNNEI. Together with reference TRBV2 and TRBJ1-1, the CDR3 gives the full variable domain: EPEVTQTPSHQVTQMGQEVILRCVPISNHLYFYWYRQILGQKVEFLVSFYNNEISEKSEIFDDQFSVERPDGSNFTLKIRSTKLEDSAMYFCASLFRDTEAFFGQGTRLTVV.

V and J are TRBV25-1 and TRBJ1-2, with a possible D match to TRBD1 (5 bases). V dropped 5 bases and J dropped 8 bases, with 15 bases sitting between them. The CDR3 consists of 13 residues. The V gene's germline CDR1 is MGHDK and CDR2 SYGVNS. CDR3 nucleotides: TGTGCCAGCAGTAGATCCGGGACCGCCGGCTACACCTTC. Protein: CASSRSGTAGYTF.